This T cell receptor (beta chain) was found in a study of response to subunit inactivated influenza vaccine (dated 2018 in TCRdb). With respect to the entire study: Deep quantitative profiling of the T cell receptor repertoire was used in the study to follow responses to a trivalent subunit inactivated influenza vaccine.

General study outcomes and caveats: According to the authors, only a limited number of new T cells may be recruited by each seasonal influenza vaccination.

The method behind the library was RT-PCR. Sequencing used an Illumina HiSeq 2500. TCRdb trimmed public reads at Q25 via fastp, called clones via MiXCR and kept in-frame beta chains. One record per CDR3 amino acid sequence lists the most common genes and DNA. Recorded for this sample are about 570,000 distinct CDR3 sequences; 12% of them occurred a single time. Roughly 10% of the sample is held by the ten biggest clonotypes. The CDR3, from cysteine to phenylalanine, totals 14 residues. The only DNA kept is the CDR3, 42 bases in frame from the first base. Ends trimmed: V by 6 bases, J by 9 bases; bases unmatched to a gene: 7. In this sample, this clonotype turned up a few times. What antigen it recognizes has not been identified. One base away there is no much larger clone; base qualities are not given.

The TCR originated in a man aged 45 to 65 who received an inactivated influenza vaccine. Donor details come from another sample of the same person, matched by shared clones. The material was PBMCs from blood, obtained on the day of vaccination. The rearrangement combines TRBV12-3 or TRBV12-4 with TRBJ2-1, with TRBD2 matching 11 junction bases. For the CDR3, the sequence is CASSFSGGATEQFF. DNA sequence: TGTGCCAGCAGCTTTAGCGGGGGGGCCACTGAGCAGTTCTTC.